Detailed here is one T cell receptor (beta chain). Its antigen is not identified. Method: immunoSEQ multiplex PCR; TCRdb's copy keeps in-frame clones and lacks some. The sample lists 25,000 to 35,000 clones, about four fifths occurring once. The sample originates from a study of Tregs in tolerant kidney transplant recipients. This CDR3 is 14 amino acids long. The V gene lost 4 bases and the J gene lost 3 bases, with 9 bases spanning the gap. CDR1 is ENHRY, CDR2 SYGVKD, per germline. J is TRBJ2-2 and V is TRBV10-3; D remains unclear. The sequenced sample consisted of Tregs from blood cultured with allogeneic cells. The source is a human donor in good health. The DNA for the CDR3 is TGTGCCATCAGTGGCATACGCGACACCGGGGAGCTGTTTTTT. This gives the protein CAISGIRDTGELFF.